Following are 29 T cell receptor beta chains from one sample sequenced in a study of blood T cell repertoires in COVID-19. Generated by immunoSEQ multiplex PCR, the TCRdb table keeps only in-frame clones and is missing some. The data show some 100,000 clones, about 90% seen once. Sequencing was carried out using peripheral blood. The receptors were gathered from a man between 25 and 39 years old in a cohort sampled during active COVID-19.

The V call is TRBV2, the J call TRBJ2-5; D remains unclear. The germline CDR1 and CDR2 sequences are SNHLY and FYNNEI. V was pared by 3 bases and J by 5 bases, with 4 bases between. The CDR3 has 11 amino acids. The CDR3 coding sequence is TGTGCCAGCAGTGACCCGGAGACCCAGTACTTC. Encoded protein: CASSDPETQYF. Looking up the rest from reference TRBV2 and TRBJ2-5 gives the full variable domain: EPEVTQTPSHQVTQMGQEVILRCVPISNHLYFYWYRQILGQKVEFLVSFYNNEISEKSEIFDDQFSVERPDGSNFTLKIRSTKLEDSAMYFCASSDPETQYFGPGTRLLVL.

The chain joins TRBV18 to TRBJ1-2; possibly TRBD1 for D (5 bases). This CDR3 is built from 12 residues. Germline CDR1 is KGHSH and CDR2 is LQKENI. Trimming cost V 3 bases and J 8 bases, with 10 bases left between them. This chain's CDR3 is CASSPEGVGYTF. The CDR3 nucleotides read TGTGCCAGCTCACCCGAAGGGGTCGGCTACACCTTC.

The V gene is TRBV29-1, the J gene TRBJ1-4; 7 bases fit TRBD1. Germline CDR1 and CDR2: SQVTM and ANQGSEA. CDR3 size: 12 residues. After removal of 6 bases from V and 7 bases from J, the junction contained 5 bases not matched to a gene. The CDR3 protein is CSVRQGTEKLFF. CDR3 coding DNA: TGCAGCGTACGACAGGGTACTGAAAAACTGTTTTTT.

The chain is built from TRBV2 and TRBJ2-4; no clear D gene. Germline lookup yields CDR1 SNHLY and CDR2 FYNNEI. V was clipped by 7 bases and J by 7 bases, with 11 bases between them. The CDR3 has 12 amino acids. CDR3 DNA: TGTGCCAGCATCACAGAGAAGAACATTCAGTACTTC. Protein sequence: CASITEKNIQYF.

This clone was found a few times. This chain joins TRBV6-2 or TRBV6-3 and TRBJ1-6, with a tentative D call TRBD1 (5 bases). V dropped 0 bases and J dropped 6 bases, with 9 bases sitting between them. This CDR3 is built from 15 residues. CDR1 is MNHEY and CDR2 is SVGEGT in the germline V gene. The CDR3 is CASSYSNRFNSPLHF. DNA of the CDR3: TGTGCCAGCAGTTACTCGAACAGGTTTAATTCACCCCTCCACTTT.

The CDR3 protein is CASSVGGRTANTGELFF. The CDR3 region has the DNA TGTGCCAGCAGCGTAGGGGGTCGGACAGCGAACACCGGGGAGCTGTTTTTT. This chain links TRBV9 with TRBJ2-2; possibly TRBD1 for D (6 bases). With 0 bases removed from V and 0 bases from J, the gap between germline ends came to 12 bases. Germline V gene sequence: CDR1 SGDLS, CDR2 YYNGEE. The CDR3 consists of 17 residues.

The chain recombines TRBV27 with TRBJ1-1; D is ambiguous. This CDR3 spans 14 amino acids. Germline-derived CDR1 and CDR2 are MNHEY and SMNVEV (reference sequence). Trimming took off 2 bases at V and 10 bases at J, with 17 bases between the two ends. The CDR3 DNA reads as TGTGCCAGCAGTTTAAGTTTCCGAGGAGGTGGAGCTTTCTTT. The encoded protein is CASSLSFRGGGAFF.

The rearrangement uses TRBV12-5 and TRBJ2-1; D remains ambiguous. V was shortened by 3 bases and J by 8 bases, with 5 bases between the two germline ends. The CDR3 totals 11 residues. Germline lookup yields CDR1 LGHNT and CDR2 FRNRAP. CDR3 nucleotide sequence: TGTGCTAGTGGTTTTTATTATGAGCAGTTCTTC. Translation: CASGFYYEQFF.

The CDR3 region is CASSYDRTYEQYF. CDR3 sequence (DNA): TGTGCCAGCAGTTACGACAGGACGTACGAGCAGTACTTC. This chain connects TRBV6-6 to TRBJ2-7; a possible D gene is TRBD1 (6 bases). Trimming stripped 2 bases from V and 4 bases from J, with 9 bases between. CDR1 and CDR2 (germline): MNHNY, SVGAGI (reference sequence). The CDR3 length is 13 residues.

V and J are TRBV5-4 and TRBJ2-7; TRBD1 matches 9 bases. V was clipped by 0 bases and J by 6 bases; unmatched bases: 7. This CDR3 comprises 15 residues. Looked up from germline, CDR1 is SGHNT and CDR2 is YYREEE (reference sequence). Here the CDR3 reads CASSLGGTGFTEQYF. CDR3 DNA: TGTGCCAGCAGCTTGGGCGGGACAGGGTTTACCGAGCAGTACTTC.

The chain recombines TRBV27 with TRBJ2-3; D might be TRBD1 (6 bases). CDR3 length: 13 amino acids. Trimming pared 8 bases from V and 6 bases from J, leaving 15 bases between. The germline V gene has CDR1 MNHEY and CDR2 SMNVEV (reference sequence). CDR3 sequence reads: CASSPNRVDTQYF. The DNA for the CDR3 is TGTGCCAGCTCACCAAACAGGGTCGATACGCAGTATTTT.

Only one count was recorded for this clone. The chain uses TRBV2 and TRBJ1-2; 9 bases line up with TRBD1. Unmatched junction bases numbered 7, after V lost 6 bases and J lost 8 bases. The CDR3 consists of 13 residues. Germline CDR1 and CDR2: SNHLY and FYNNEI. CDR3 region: CASRDRGGIGYTF. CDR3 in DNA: TGTGCCAGCAGGGACAGGGGTGGTATCGGCTACACCTTC.

The CDR3 nucleotides read TGTGCCAGCAGGAGACTCTTTGACAGGGGCCAAGGCTACACCTTC. Protein product: CASRRLFDRGQGYTF. The chain couples TRBV2 to TRBJ1-2, with TRBD1 matching over 8 bases. There are 15 residues in the CDR3. The V gene end was trimmed by 6 bases and the J gene end by 8 bases; junction bases not matched to a gene: 14. Looked up from germline, CDR1 is SNHLY and CDR2 is FYNNEI.

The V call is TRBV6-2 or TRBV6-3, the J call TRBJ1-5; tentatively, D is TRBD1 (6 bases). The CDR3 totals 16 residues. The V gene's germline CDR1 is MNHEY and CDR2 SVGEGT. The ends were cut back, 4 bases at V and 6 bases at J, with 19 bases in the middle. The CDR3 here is CASSSGPGARGQPQHF. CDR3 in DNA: TGTGCCAGCAGTTCGGGGCCAGGGGCGCGAGGTCAGCCCCAGCATTTT.

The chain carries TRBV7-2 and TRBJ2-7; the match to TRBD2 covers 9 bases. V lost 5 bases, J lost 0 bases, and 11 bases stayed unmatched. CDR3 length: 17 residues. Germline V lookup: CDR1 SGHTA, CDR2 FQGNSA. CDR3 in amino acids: CASSLSLAGGHSYEQYF. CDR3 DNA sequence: TGTGCCAGCAGCCTAAGTCTGGCGGGGGGGCACTCCTACGAGCAGTACTTC. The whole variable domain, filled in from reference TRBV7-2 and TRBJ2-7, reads GAGVSQSPSNKVTEKGKDVELRCDPISGHTALYWYRQSLGQGLEFLIYFQGNSAPDKSGLPSDRFSAERTGGSVSTLTIQRTQQEDSAVYLCASSLSLAGGHSYEQYFGPGTRLTVT.

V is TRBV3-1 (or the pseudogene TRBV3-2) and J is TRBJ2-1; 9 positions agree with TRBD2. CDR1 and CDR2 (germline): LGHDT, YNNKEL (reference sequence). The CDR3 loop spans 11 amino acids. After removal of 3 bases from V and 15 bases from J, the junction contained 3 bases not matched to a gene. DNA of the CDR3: TGTGCCAGCAGCCAGAGCGGGGGGTTGTTCTTC. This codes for CASSQSGGLFF.

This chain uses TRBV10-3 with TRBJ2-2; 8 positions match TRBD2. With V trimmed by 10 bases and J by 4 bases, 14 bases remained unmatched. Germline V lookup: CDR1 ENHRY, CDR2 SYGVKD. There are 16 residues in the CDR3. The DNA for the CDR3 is TGTGCCACCGGCCCTTCTAGCGGGCGCCGCACCGGGGAGCTGTTTTTT. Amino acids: CATGPSSGRRTGELFF.

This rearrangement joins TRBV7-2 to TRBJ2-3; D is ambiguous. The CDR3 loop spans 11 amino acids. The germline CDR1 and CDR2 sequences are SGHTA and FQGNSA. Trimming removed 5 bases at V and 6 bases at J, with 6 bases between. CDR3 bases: TGTGCCAGCAGCCTTTCCGATACGCAGTATTTT. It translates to CASSLSDTQYF.

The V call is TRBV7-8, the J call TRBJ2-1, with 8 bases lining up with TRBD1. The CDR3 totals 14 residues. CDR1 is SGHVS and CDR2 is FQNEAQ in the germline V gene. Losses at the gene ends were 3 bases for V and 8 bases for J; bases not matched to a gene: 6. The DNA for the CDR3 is TGTGCCAGCAGCTTGTCGACAGGGGATGATGAGCAGTTCTTC. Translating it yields CASSLSTGDDEQFF.

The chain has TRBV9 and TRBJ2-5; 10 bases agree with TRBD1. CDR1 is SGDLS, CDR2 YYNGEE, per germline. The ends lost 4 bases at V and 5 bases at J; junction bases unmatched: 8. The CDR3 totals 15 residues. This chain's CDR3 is CASSRQGALGETQYF. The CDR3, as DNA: TGTGCCAGCAGCCGACAGGGGGCCCTGGGTGAGACCCAGTACTTC. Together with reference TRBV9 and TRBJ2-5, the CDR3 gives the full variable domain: DSGVTQTPKHLITATGQRVTLRCSPRSGDLSVYWYQQSLDQGLQFLIQYYNGEERAKGNILERFSAQQFPDLHSELNLSSLELGDSALYFCASSRQGALGETQYFGPGTRLLVL.

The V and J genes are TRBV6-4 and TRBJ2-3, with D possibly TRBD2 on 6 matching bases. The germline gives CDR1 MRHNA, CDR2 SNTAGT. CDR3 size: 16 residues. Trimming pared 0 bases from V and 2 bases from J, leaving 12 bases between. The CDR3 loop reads CASSDSEGDSTDTQYF. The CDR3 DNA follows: TGTGCCAGCAGTGACTCGGAGGGAGACTCCACAGATACGCAGTATTTT.

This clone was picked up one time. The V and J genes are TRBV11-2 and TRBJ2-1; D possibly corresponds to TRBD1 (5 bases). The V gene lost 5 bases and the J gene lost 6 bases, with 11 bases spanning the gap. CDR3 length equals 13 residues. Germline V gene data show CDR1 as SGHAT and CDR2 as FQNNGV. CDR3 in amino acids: CASSARQSNEQFF. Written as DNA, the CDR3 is TGTGCCAGCAGCGCTAGACAGAGCAATGAGCAGTTCTTC.

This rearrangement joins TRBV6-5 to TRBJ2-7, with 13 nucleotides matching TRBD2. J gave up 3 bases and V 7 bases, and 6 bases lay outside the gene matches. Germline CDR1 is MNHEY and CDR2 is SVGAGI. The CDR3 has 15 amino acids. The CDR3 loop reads CASKLAGGEYYEQYF. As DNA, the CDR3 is TGTGCCAGCAAACTAGCGGGGGGGGAATACTACGAGCAGTACTTC.

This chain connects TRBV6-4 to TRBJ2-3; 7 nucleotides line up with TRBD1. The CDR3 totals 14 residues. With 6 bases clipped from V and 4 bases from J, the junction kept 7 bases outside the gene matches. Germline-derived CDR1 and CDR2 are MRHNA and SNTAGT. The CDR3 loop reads CASRERGQSDTQYF. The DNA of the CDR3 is TGTGCCAGCAGGGAAAGGGGGCAATCAGATACGCAGTATTTT.

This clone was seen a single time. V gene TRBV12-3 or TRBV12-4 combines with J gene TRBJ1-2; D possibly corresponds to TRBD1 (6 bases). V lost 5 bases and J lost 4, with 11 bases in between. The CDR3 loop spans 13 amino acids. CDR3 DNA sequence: TGTGCCAGCAGTCAACAGGGTGGCTATGGCTACACCTTC. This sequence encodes CASSQQGGYGYTF.

The CDR3 DNA reads TGTGCCAGCAGTCCCGGACCGGGGACAACTAATGAAAAACTGTTTTTT. It is translated as CASSPGPGTTNEKLFF. V usage is TRBV28 and J usage is TRBJ1-4; no clear D gene. Germline V gene sequence: CDR1 MDHEN, CDR2 SYDVKM. V shed 5 bases and J shed 0 bases, with 13 bases lying between them. The CDR3 totals 16 residues.

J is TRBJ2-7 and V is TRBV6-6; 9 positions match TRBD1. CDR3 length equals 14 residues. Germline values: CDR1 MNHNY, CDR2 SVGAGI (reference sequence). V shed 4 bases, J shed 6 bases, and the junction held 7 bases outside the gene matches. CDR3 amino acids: CASSSGTGLREQYF. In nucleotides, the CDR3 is TGTGCCAGCAGTTCCGGGACAGGGTTACGCGAGCAGTACTTC.

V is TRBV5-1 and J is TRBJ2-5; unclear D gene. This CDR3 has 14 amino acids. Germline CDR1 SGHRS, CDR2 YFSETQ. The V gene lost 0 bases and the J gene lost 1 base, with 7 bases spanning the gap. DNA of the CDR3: TGCGCCAGCAGCTTGGAGACACCCCAAGAGACCCAGTACTTC. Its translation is CASSLETPQETQYF.

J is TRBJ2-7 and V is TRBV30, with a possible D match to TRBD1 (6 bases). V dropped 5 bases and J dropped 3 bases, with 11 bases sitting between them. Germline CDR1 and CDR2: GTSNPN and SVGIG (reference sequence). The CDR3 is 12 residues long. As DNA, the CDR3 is TGTGCCTGGGGAGACAGGTTCTACGAGCAGTACTTC. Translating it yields CAWGDRFYEQYF.